The present entry profiles one TCR beta chain with its context. V was trimmed by 4 bases and J by 5 bases, leaving 13 bases between them. This CDR3 region has 14 residues. Per the germline V gene, CDR1 is SGHRS and CDR2 is YFSETQ. The sample originates from a study of T cells after yellow fever vaccination. TCRdb re-called the 5' RACE reads through MiXCR, storing one row per CDR3 protein. The sample has 300,000 or so distinct CDR3 sequences, about 8.3% seen once; the top ten hold approximately 18%. The clonotype was recovered from a man younger than 30 who received the YFV17D yellow fever vaccine. Sequenced material: PBMCs, taken roughly seven weeks after the first yellow fever vaccination. V and J are TRBV5-1 and TRBJ2-4; D not resolved. Here the CDR3 reads CASSPRFGENIQYF. The DNA of the CDR3 is TGCGCCAGCAGCCCTCGGTTTGGAGAAAACATTCAGTACTTC.